This T cell receptor beta chain was documented in a study of sequential checkpoint blockade in melanoma. Study-level information: First-line arms were nivolumab then ipilimumab, or the reverse, randomized 1:1.

TCRdb keeps only in-frame clones here, not all; method: immunoSEQ multiplex PCR. The sample holds fewer than 20,000 clones, over 55% seen once. Regarding treatment: randomized to nivolumab then ipilimumab (arm A) or the reverse (arm B). None of the patients previously received DNA-damaging chemotherapy. PBMC sorting kept live CD3+CD8+ cells without CD19 or CD56. The CDR3 is 15 residues long. Trimming removed 5 bases from V and 4 bases from J; junction bases left unmatched: 10. Looked up from germline, CDR1 is MNHEY and CDR2 is SVGAGI. The TCR sequence derives from a human donor with melanoma. Sequenced here: CD8+ T cells sorted from blood (inferred from file names), sampled from a patient given nivolumab and ipilimumab in sequence. The J gene is TRBJ2-7, the V gene TRBV6-5; 8 bases match TRBD2. The CDR3 region has the DNA TGTGCCAGCAGTACCTACGGGGGGGCAGGGTACGAGCAGTACTTC. Protein product: CASSTYGGAGYEQYF.